This T cell receptor beta chain was captured in a study of tissue T cells after allogeneic stem cell transplantation. Repertoires were generated with immunoSEQ multiplex PCR, while TCRdb's copy carries only in-frame clones and drops some. Of more than 45,000 clones listed, approximately 73% were seen once; the top ten hold around 0.67%. Study-level findings and limits: TCR repertoires tracked anatomic similarity, regardless of disease or transplant status. Which tissue TCRs were alloreactive or antigen-specific was not determined. Some clones might be persisting host cells. Tissue-detected TCR repertoire was only partly captured by blood and spleen T cells.

Germline V lookup: CDR1 LGHNA, CDR2 YNLKQL (reference sequence). CDR3 length equals 17 residues. Trimming removed 0 bases from V and 0 bases from J, with 11 bases in between. On this clone: Its antigen is as yet unknown. Germline and genes: mouse. The read gets to within 1 residue of the CDR3 end, and the germline J gene fills in the rest.

Material: sorted cells pooled from one or two spleens. The chain employs TRBV5 and TRBJ1-4; possibly TRBD1 for D (6 bases). The receptor was isolated from a pool of C57BL/6 mice in good health. The sequenced part of the CDR3 DNA is TGTGCCAGCAGCCAAGAAGGTGGGACAATTTCCAACGAAAGATTATTT. It specifies CASSQEGGTISNERLF. The entire CDR3 protein is CASSQEGGTISNERLFF.